This TCR beta chain is drawn from a study of blood T cell repertoires in COVID-19. The wider study: Sites across the United States, Italy and Spain contributed samples from acute and convalescent COVID-19. T cells, B-cell-depleted T cells, or PBMCs supplied cDNA or gDNA.

The CDR3 totals 14 residues. Germline lookup yields CDR1 MNHEY and CDR2 SVGEGT. Trimming at V came to 5 bases and at J to 5 bases, leaving 5 bases not matched to a gene. Produced via immunoSEQ multiplex PCR; TCRdb's table is partial and in-frame only. The sample has roughly 200,000 clones; around 89% are singletons. Material: peripheral blood. The receptor comes from a man aged 70 or older with acute or convalescent COVID-19. The chain links TRBV6-2 or TRBV6-3 to TRBJ2-2; the match to TRBD1 covers 7 bases. The CDR3 DNA reads as TGTGCCAGCAGTCGGGACAGTGGGACCGGGGAGCTGTTTTTT. Its protein is CASSRDSGTGELFF.